These 15 T cell receptor beta chains were sequenced from one sample in a study of blood T cell repertoires in COVID-19. The table came from immunoSEQ multiplex PCR; TCRdb's copy has only in-frame clones and leaves some out. The sample carries a few hundred thousand clones, around 80% recorded once. The material sequenced was PBMCs or T cells enriched from blood (not recorded which). Receptors originate from a man aged 25 to 40 with acute COVID-19.

The chain recombines TRBV5-5 with TRBJ2-7; 7 positions agree with TRBD1. CDR3 length: 13 amino acids. The germline V gene encodes CDR1 SGHKS and CDR2 YYEKEE (reference sequence). J gave up 4 bases and V 0 bases, and 1 base lay outside the gene matches. The CDR3 DNA follows: TGTGCCAGCAGCTTGGAGGGACAGTACGAGCAGTACGTC. It encodes CASSLEGQYEQYV.

This clone has a single count. One end of the junction fails to match germline, which may point to a read error. The chain carries TRBV11-3 and TRBJ2-4; TRBD2 matches 9 bases. The CDR3 is 14 residues long. The germline CDR1 and CDR2 sequences are SGHNT and YENEEA. The CDR3 bases are TGTGCCAGCAACTTAGCGGGGGAGGCAAACATTCAGTACTTC. Residues: CASNLAGEANIQYF.

The V gene is TRBV28, the J gene TRBJ2-3; 8 nucleotides agree with TRBD2. Germline assignment: CDR1 MDHEN and CDR2 SYDVKM. Trimming cost V 3 bases and J 7 bases; bases outside gene matches: 9. This CDR3 has 15 amino acids. The CDR3 here is CASSFFAGGINTQYF. In DNA form, the CDR3 reads TGTGCCAGCAGTTTTTTTGCGGGAGGAATAAATACGCAGTATTTT.

The rearrangement links TRBV28 to TRBJ2-2, with D perhaps matching TRBD1 (5 bases). The CDR3 spans 13 residues. Trimming took 4 bases from V and 6 from J, leaving 9 bases between them. Germline lookup yields CDR1 MDHEN and CDR2 SYDVKM. The CDR3 loop is CASSYRLAGELFF. Here the CDR3 DNA reads TGTGCCAGCAGTTACAGGCTCGCCGGGGAGCTGTTTTTT.

The chain combines TRBV9 with TRBJ1-4; the match to TRBD1 covers 7 bases. J was trimmed by 5 bases and V by 3 bases; bases with no gene match: 4. The CDR3 is 14 residues long. CDR1 is SGDLS and CDR2 is YYNGEE in the germline V gene. CDR3 in amino acids: CASSAQGRNEKLFF. The CDR3 nucleotides read TGTGCCAGCAGCGCACAGGGGAGAAATGAAAAACTGTTTTTT.

This rearrangement joins TRBV6-5 to TRBJ2-4; D perhaps matches TRBD2 (5 bases). CDR1 is MNHEY and CDR2 is SVGAGI in the germline V gene. The V end lost 6 bases, the J end lost 2 bases, and 14 bases lay between the germline ends. CDR3 length: 15 residues. Here the CDR3 reads CASSRTYSTKNIQYF. The CDR3 DNA reads TGTGCCAGCAGCCGGACTTACTCGACCAAAAACATTCAGTACTTC.

This clone was counted at least ten times. CDR3 loop: CASSYSVMQLQPQHF. The CDR3 bases are TGTGCCAGCAGTTACTCTGTGATGCAACTTCAGCCCCAGCATTTT. V usage is TRBV6-2 or TRBV6-3 and J usage is TRBJ1-5; no clear D gene. The CDR3 totals 15 residues. Germline lookup yields CDR1 MNHEY and CDR2 SVGEGT. V lost 0 bases to trimming and J lost 6 bases, with 12 bases between them.

The chain joins TRBV19 to TRBJ2-2; TRBD2 aligns across 11 bases. V shed 6 bases and J 5 bases; nucleotides not matched to a gene: 5. The CDR3 is made up of 15 amino acids. Germline CDR1 LNHDA, CDR2 SQIVND (reference sequence). CDR3 region: CASRLAGVGTGELFF. CDR3 sequence (DNA): TGTGCCAGTAGACTAGCGGGAGTGGGAACCGGGGAGCTGTTTTTT.

This chain connects TRBV13 to TRBJ2-7; weak D call: TRBD1 (6 bases). CDR1 is PRHDT, CDR2 FYEKMQ, per germline (reference sequence). The germline V and J ends were trimmed by 0 bases and 7 bases, with 10 bases remaining between them. The CDR3 runs 13 residues. CDR3 protein: CASSLGQGLEQYV. The CDR3, as DNA: TGTGCCAGCAGCTTAGGACAGGGCCTGGAGCAGTACGTC.

The rearrangement joins TRBV19 to TRBJ2-3; perhaps TRBD2 as D (5 bases). This CDR3 has 15 residues. Trimming shortened V by 5 bases and J by 1 base, and 13 bases separated the two germline ends. The germline V gene encodes CDR1 LNHDA and CDR2 SQIVND (reference sequence). This CDR3 is CASSLRRQGTDTQYF. As DNA, the CDR3 is TGTGCCAGTAGTCTCAGGAGGCAGGGCACAGATACGCAGTATTTT.

This clone occurred once. The J gene is TRBJ2-1, the V gene TRBV15, with 12 nucleotides matching TRBD1. Germline V gives CDR1 LNHNV, CDR2 YYDKDF (reference sequence). This CDR3 is 19 amino acids long. V shed 0 bases, J shed 8 bases, and the junction held 14 bases outside the gene matches. The CDR3: CATSRDYRPGQGALDEQFF. Written as DNA, the CDR3 is TGTGCCACCAGCAGAGACTATCGGCCGGGACAGGGGGCGCTCGATGAGCAGTTCTTC.

The chain links TRBV6-6 to TRBJ2-1; D might be TRBD1 (6 bases). This CDR3 spans 16 amino acids. In germline, CDR1 is MNHNY, CDR2 SVGAGI (reference sequence). V lost 7 bases to trimming and J lost 14 bases, with 30 bases between them. CDR3 DNA sequence: TGTGCCAGCACCCAAGAGAAGGTGGGGGCATCCCCGCCTGAGTTCTTC. Protein product: CASTQEKVGASPPEFF.

The V and J genes are TRBV3-1 (or the pseudogene TRBV3-2) and TRBJ2-2, with 8 nucleotides matching TRBD2. The CDR3 totals 17 residues. Germline CDR1 reads LGHDT; CDR2 reads YNNKEL (reference sequence). Germline trimming cut 2 bases from V and 5 bases from J; bases unmatched to any gene: 10. The CDR3 loop reads CASSQPRGGLGTGELFF. As DNA, the CDR3 is TGTGCCAGCAGCCAACCCCGGGGGGGGCTCGGGACCGGGGAGCTGTTTTTT.

In regard to this clone: Additional DNA sequences in this sample encode the identical CDR3. The chain employs TRBV5-4 and TRBJ1-6, with TRBD1 matching over 10 bases. Unmatched junction bases numbered 4, after V lost 0 bases and J lost 10 bases. Per the germline V gene, CDR1 is SGHNT and CDR2 is YYREEE (reference sequence). The CDR3 sequence is 15 residues long. CDR3 sequence (DNA): TGTGCCAGCAGCTTGGCGGGACAGGGGAGCTCACCCCTCCACTTT. Translating it yields CASSLAGQGSSPLHF. Filled out from reference TRBV5-4 and TRBJ1-6, the complete variable domain reads ETGVTQSPTHLIKTRGQQVTLRCSSQSGHNTVSWYQQALGQGPQFIFQYYREEENGRGNFPPRFSGLQFPNYSSELNVNALELDDSALYLCASSLAGQGSSPLHFGNGTRLTVT.

The genes are TRBV6-1 and TRBJ2-7, with 7 bases matching TRBD2. Germline-derived CDR1 and CDR2 are MNHNS and SASEGT. Trimming at V came to 4 bases and at J to 3 bases, leaving 12 bases not matched to a gene. The length of the CDR3 is 16 residues. The CDR3 loop reads CASSGGGTLLGYEQYV. Here the CDR3 DNA reads TGTGCCAGCAGTGGGGGGGGAACCCTCCTAGGCTACGAGCAGTACGTC.